One and the same sample provided the 14 T cell receptor beta chains below, sequenced in a study of T cell responses to AZD1222 COVID-19 vaccine. Generated by immunoSEQ multiplex PCR, the TCRdb table keeps only in-frame clones and is missing some. The sample has 110,000 to 150,000 clones, roughly 91% seen once. This material consisted of peripheral blood, taken on day 0 of AZD1222 vaccination. Receptor source: an adult in good health.

This clone was seen just once. The rearrangement uses TRBV19 and TRBJ1-5; D possibly corresponds to TRBD1 (5 bases). Per germline, CDR1 LNHDA and CDR2 SQIVND (reference sequence). Trimming took 3 bases from V and 3 from J, leaving 9 bases between them. The CDR3 is 14 residues long. The CDR3 is CASSIRGINQPQHF. CDR3 in DNA: TGTGCCAGTAGTATCCGGGGGATCAATCAGCCCCAGCATTTT. The full variable domain, in which reference TRBV19 and TRBJ1-5 provide the parts outside the CDR3, is DGGITQSPKYLFRKEGQNVTLSCEQNLNHDAMYWYRQDPGQGLRLIYYSQIVNDFQKGDIAEGYSVSREKKESFPLTVTSAQKNPTAFYLCASSIRGINQPQHFGDGTRLSIL.

This clone was counted between two and nine times. The rearrangement uses TRBV11-3 and TRBJ1-2; no firm D call. Germline CDR1 reads SGHNT; CDR2 reads YENEEA. The CDR3 loop spans 14 amino acids. V lost 3 bases, J lost 5 bases, and 13 bases lay in between. The CDR3 reads CASSFRGGSYGYTF. DNA for the CDR3: TGTGCCAGCAGCTTCCGTGGAGGGTCATATGGCTACACCTTC.

This rearrangement joins TRBV18 to TRBJ2-5, with 9 bases that match TRBD2. The CDR3 runs 15 residues. CDR1 is KGHSH, CDR2 LQKENI, per germline. With 4 bases clipped from V and 0 bases from J, the junction kept 3 bases outside the gene matches. The DNA for the CDR3 is TGTGCCAGCTCACGTAGCGGGGGTAACCAAGAGACCCAGTACTTC. It encodes CASSRSGGNQETQYF.

V usage is TRBV7-3 and J usage is TRBJ1-2; tentative D call: TRBD1 (6 bases). Germline values: CDR1 SGHTA, CDR2 FQGTGA. Trimming took off 2 bases at V and 2 bases at J, with 9 bases between the two ends. The CDR3 is 14 amino acids. CDR3 sequence: CASSLYGGNYGYTF. The CDR3 DNA sequence: TGTGCCAGCAGCTTATATGGGGGCAACTATGGCTACACCTTC.

CDR3 region: CASSEGQEITDTQYF. CDR3 in DNA: TGTGCCAGCAGTGAAGGACAGGAGATCACAGATACGCAGTATTTT. The rearrangement uses TRBV2 and TRBJ2-3; the D gene is possibly TRBD1 (6 bases). Trimming pared 1 base from V and 2 bases from J, leaving 10 bases between. Germline CDR1 and CDR2: SNHLY and FYNNEI. The length of the CDR3 is 15 residues.

The chain has TRBV5-1 and TRBJ1-2, with TRBD1 matching 10 bases. The CDR3 is 15 amino acids. V lost 3 bases to trimming and J lost 8 bases; unmatched junction nucleotides: 10. Per germline, CDR1 SGHRS and CDR2 YFSETQ. The CDR3: CASSSGGQGRDGYTF. CDR3 sequence (DNA): TGCGCCAGCAGCTCGGGGGGACAGGGGCGAGACGGCTACACCTTC.

V and J are TRBV7-2 and TRBJ1-1; tentatively, D is TRBD1 (5 bases). Deletions cut 3 bases from V and 1 base from J, with 9 bases between. Germline CDR1 reads SGHTA; CDR2 reads FQGNSA. This CDR3 has 14 amino acids. CDR3 coding DNA: TGTGCCAGCAGCTTCCGGGACCGGAACACTGAAGCTTTCTTT. It is translated as CASSFRDRNTEAFF.

This chain links TRBV4-2 with TRBJ2-5, with 10 bases identical to TRBD2. Per germline, CDR1 LGHNA and CDR2 YNFKEQ. Trimming cost V 3 bases and J 0 bases; bases outside gene matches: 10. This CDR3 is 18 amino acids long. CDR3 loop: CASSQRVQRGGDQETQYF. DNA for the CDR3: TGTGCCAGCAGCCAGAGGGTCCAGCGGGGGGGAGACCAAGAGACCCAGTACTTC.

The CDR3 protein is CASSHGGAHEQFF. The DNA for the CDR3 is TGTGCCAGCAGCCACGGGGGGGCCCATGAGCAGTTCTTC. The chain carries TRBV6-5 and TRBJ2-1; 8 nucleotides line up with TRBD2. There are 13 residues in the CDR3. The germline V gene has CDR1 MNHEY and CDR2 SVGAGI. V lost 6 bases and J lost 8; bases outside the gene matches: 6.

This clone has only a few counts. The chain is built from TRBV2 and TRBJ1-1; the D gene is possibly TRBD1 (5 bases). V was pared by 6 bases and J by 3 bases, with 14 bases between. This CDR3 region has 14 residues. CDR1 and CDR2 from the germline V gene are SNHLY and FYNNEI. CDR3 bases: TGTGCCAGCAGGGGAGACAGTGTGGACACTGAAGCTTTCTTT. The encoded protein is CASRGDSVDTEAFF.

The V and J genes are TRBV5-5 and TRBJ2-2; D is possibly TRBD2 (6 bases). With 4 bases removed from V and 6 bases from J, the gap between germline ends came to 13 bases. Germline V gives CDR1 SGHKS, CDR2 YYEKEE (reference sequence). The CDR3 consists of 14 residues. The CDR3 spells CASSTGRNAGELFF. The CDR3 DNA reads as TGTGCCAGCAGCACGGGGAGGAATGCCGGGGAGCTGTTTTTT.

V is TRBV4-3 and J is TRBJ1-2, with TRBD1 matching over 8 bases. CDR3 length: 15 amino acids. With V trimmed by 2 bases and J by 2 bases, 4 bases remained unmatched. CDR1 is LGHNA and CDR2 is YSLEER in the germline V gene. The CDR3 DNA sequence: TGCGCCAGCAGCCAAAAACAGGGGGACAACTATGGCTACACCTTC. Translation: CASSQKQGDNYGYTF.

The rearrangement joins TRBV2 to TRBJ1-3; no reliable D call. This CDR3 has 15 residues. The V end was cut by 4 bases, the J end by 0 bases, with 10 bases between. Looked up from germline, CDR1 is SNHLY and CDR2 is FYNNEI. This CDR3 is CASSAQVISGNTIYF. CDR3 coding DNA: TGTGCCAGCAGTGCCCAGGTTATCTCTGGAAACACCATATATTTT.

This clone showed up just once. This chain joins TRBV28 and TRBJ2-1; perhaps TRBD2 as D (7 bases). The CDR3 is made up of 16 amino acids. V was trimmed by 3 bases and J by 1 base, leaving 13 bases between them. Looked up from germline, CDR1 is MDHEN and CDR2 is SYDVKM. The chain's CDR3 is CASSLIGGGSYNEQFF. The DNA of the CDR3 is TGTGCCAGCAGTTTGATAGGGGGAGGGTCCTACAATGAGCAGTTCTTC. Together with reference TRBV28 and TRBJ2-1, the CDR3 gives the full variable domain: DVKVTQSSRYLVKRTGEKVFLECVQDMDHENMFWYRQDPGLGLRLIYFSYDVKMKEKGDIPEGYSVSREKKERFSLILESASTNQTSMYLCASSLIGGGSYNEQFFGPGTRLTVL.